This TCR beta chain was profiled in a study of T cell repertoires in cytomegalovirus infection. Study overall: The authors used CMV epitopes that were HLA-C-restricted (recently identified) and HLA-B-restricted (well studied). A matching HLA type, together with CMV infection, was signaled by public TCR beta signatures. Overall study findings and caveats: Carriers of CMV plus the relevant HLA were identified by cumulative public TCR beta family frequency. Predominance within the ex vivo response was attributable to HLA-C-restricted CMV-specific TCR beta clonotypes.

The CDR3 is 14 residues long. Looked up from germline, CDR1 is LNHDA and CDR2 is SQIVND (reference sequence). V dropped 7 bases and J dropped 5 bases, with 17 bases sitting between them. Each CDR3 protein gets one entry after TCRdb re-called the reads with MiXCR. The table includes 140,000 to 150,000 distinct CDR3 sequences, over 30% detected once. Comments on this clonotype: Its target is not known.

The specimen comprised CD8+ T cells from cultured PBMCs, sampled from culture after CMV antigen stimulation. The receptor was isolated from a human donor in good health (CMV status not recorded). Some clones in this sample may be carry-over from other donors' samples. This sequence joins TRBV19 and TRBJ1-1; D is perhaps TRBD1 (6 bases). The CDR3, as DNA: TGTGCCAGTATTGAGGGCAGGGGATGGACTGAAGCTTTCTTT. It yields the protein CASIEGRGWTEAFF.